The clone carrying this T cell receptor beta chain has a handful of counts. Its specificity is unknown. The germline V gene has CDR1 MRHNA and CDR2 SNTAGT. V lost 8 bases and J lost 10, with 12 bases in between. This CDR3 region has 11 residues. The data originate from a study of blood T cells in healthy people across ages. Study in general: Roughly one uniquely barcoded beta molecule per two T cells was captured. Study-level results: The lack of PBMC sorting stopped any conclusive naive versus antigen-experienced comparison.

A second PCR of 7 to 11 cycles used a sample-barcoded 5' primer and a J-beta primer mix. Each of the cDNA molecules was tagged by a template-switch adaptor with 12 random nucleotides. TCRdb reprocessed the 5' RACE reads via MiXCR and lists one record per CDR3 protein. The sample holds approximately 1.5 million distinct CDR3 sequences, roughly a third seen once. The sample consisted of blood. The chain recombines TRBV6-4 with TRBJ2-1; D ambiguous. This clonotype was obtained from a woman aged 25-40 years in good health. This CDR3 reads CASVQRLEQFF. The DNA of the CDR3 is TGTGCCAGCGTTCAGCGACTCGAGCAGTTCTTC.